In this sample, the clone carrying this T cell receptor beta chain turned up once. This sample stems from a study of blood T cell repertoires in COVID-19. Study-wide background: Collection of acute and convalescent COVID-19 samples took place in the United States, Italy and Spain.

TCRdb's copy holds only in-frame clones and misses some; the assay was immunoSEQ multiplex PCR. The table has 340,000 or so clones, approximately 86% seen once; the top ten hold approximately 4.6%. Germline CDR1 is SGHKS and CDR2 is YYEKEE (reference sequence). V gave up 7 bases and J gave up 1 base, with 17 bases separating them. The length of the CDR3 is 15 residues. The chain links TRBV5-5 to TRBJ1-1, with D possibly TRBD1 on 6 matching bases. This receptor was taken from a woman aged 40-49 years with acute COVID-19. The sample taken for sequencing was PBMCs or T cells enriched from blood (not recorded which). The CDR3 nucleotides are TGTGCCAGCTTCAGCGAGGGGGTAAGGAACACTGAAGCTTTCTTT. Amino acid sequence: CASFSEGVRNTEAFF.